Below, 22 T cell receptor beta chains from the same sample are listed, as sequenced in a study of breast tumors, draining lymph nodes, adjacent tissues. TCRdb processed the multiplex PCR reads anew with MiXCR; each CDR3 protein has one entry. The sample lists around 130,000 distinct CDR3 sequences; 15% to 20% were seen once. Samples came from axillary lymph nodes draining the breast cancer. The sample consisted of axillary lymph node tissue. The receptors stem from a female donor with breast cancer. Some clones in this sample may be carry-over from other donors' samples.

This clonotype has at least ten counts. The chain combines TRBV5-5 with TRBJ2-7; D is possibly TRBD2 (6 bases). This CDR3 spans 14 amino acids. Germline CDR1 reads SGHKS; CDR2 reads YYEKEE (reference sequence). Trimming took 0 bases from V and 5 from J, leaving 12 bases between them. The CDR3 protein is CASSLVRGNHEQYF. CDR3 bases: TGTGCCAGCAGCTTGGTTCGGGGGAACCACGAGCAGTACTTC.

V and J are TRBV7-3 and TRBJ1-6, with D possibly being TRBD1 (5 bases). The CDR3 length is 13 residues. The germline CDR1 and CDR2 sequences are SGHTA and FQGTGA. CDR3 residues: CAKVGRGGSPLHF. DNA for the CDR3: TGTGCTAAGGTCGGCCGCGGGGGTTCACCCCTCCACTTT.

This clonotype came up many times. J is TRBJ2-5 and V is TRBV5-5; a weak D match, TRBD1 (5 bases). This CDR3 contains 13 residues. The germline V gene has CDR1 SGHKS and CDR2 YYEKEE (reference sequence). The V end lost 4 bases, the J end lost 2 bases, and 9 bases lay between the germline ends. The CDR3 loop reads CASSPWTQETQYF. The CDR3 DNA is TGTGCCAGCAGCCCTTGGACACAAGAGACCCAGTACTTC.

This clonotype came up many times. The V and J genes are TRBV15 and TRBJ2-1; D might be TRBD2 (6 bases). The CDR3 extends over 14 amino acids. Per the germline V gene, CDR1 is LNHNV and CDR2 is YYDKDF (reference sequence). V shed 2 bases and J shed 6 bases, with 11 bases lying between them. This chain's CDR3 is CATSRSFSGNEQFF. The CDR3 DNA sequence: TGTGCCACCAGCAGATCCTTTAGCGGCAATGAGCAGTTCTTC.

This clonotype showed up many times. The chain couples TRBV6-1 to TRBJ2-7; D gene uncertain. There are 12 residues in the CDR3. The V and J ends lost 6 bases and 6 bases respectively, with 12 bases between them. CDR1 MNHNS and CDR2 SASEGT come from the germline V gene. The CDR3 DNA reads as TGTGCCAGCAGGACTGGGGTGGTCGAGCAGTACTTC. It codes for CASRTGVVEQYF.

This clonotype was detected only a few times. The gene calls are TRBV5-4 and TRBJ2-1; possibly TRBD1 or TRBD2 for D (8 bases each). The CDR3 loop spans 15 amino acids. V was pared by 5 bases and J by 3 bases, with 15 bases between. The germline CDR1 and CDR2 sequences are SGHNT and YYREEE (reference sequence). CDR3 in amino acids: CASSTGGTSYNEQFF. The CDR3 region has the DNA TGTGCCAGCAGTACAGGGGGGACTAGCTACAATGAGCAGTTCTTC.

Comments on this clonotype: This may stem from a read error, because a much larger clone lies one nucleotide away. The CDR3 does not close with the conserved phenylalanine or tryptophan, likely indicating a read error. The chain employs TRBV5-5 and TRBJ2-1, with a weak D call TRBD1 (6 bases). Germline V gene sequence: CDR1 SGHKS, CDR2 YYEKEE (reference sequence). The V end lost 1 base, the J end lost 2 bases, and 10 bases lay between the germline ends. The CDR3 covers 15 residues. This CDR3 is CASSLNDRTYNEQFS. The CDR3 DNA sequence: TGTGCCAGCAGCTTGAACGACAGGACCTACAATGAGCAGTTCTCC.

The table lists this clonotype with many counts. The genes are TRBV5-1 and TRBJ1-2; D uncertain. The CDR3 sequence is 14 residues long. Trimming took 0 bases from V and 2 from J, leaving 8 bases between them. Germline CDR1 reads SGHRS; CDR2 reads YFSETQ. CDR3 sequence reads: CASSLGDKNYGYTF. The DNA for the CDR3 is TGCGCCAGCAGCTTGGGGGATAAAAACTATGGCTACACCTTC.

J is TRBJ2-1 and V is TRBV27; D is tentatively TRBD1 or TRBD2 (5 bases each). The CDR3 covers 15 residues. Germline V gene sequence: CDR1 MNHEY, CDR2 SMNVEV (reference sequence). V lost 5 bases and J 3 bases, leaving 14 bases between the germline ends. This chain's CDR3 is CASSQFGGGYNEQFF. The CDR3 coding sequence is TGTGCCAGCAGTCAATTCGGTGGGGGCTACAATGAGCAGTTCTTC.

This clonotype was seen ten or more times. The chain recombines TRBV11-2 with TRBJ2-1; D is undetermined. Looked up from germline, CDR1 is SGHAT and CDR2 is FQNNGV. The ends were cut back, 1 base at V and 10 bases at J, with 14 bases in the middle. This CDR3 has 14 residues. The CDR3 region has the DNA TGTGCCAGCAGCTTAGTACAACGGCTCAGCGAGCAGTTCTTC. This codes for CASSLVQRLSEQFF.

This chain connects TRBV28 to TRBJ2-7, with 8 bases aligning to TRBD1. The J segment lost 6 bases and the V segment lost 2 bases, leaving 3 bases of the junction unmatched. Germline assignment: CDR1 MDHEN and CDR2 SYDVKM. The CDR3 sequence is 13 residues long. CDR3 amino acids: CASSLTDRAEQYF. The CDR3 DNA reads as TGTGCCAGCAGTTTAACGGACAGGGCCGAGCAGTACTTC.

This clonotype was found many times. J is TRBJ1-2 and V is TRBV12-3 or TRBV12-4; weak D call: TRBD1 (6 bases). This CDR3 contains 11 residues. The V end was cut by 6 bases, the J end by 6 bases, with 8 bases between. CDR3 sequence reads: CASSRQDGYTF. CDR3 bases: TGTGCCAGCAGCCGACAGGATGGCTACACCTTC.

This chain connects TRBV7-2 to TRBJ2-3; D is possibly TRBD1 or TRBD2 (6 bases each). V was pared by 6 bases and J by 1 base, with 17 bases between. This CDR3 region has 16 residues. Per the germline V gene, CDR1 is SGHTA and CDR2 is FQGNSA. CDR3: CASSYPTGAGTDTQYF. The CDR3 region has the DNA TGTGCCAGCAGTTACCCAACGGGGGCTGGCACAGATACGCAGTATTTT.

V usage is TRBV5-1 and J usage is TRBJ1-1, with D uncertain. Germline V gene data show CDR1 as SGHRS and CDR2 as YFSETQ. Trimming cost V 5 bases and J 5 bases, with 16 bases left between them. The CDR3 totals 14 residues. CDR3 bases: TGCGCCAGCAGTCTTAGCGTCCCCCGTACTGAAGCTTTCTTT. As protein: CASSLSVPRTEAFF.

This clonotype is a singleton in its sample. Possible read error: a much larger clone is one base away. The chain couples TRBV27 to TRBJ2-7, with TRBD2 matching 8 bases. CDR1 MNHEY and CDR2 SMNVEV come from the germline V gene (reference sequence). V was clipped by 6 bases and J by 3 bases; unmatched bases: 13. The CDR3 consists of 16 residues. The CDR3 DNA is TGTGCCAGCAGGGGAGATATAGCGGGACCGGTCTACGAGCAGTACTTC. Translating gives CASRGDIAGPVYEQYF.

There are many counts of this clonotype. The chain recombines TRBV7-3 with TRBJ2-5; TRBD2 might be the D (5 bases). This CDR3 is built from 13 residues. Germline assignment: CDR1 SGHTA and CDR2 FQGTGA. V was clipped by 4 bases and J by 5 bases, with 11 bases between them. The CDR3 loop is CASSSSGGETQYF. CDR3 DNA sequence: TGTGCCAGCAGCTCCAGCGGCGGGGAGACCCAGTACTTC.

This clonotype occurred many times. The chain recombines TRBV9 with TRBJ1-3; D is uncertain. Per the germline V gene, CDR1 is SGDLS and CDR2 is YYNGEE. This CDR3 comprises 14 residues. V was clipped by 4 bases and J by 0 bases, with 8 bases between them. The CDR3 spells CASSLSGSGNTIYF. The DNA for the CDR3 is TGTGCCAGCAGCCTTTCTGGCTCTGGAAACACCATATATTTT.

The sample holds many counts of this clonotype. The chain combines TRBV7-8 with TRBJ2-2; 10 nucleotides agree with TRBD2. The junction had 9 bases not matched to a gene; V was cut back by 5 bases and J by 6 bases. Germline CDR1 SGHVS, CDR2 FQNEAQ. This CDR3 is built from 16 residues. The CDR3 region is CASSLQLAGIAGELFF. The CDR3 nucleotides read TGTGCCAGCAGCCTGCAACTAGCGGGGATCGCCGGGGAGCTGTTTTTT. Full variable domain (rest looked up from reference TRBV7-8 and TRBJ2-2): GAGVSQSPRYKVAKRGQDVALRCDPISGHVSLFWYQQALGQGPEFLTYFQNEAQLDKSGLPSDRFFAERPEGSVSTLKIQRTQQEDSAVYLCASSLQLAGIAGELFFGEGSRLTVL.

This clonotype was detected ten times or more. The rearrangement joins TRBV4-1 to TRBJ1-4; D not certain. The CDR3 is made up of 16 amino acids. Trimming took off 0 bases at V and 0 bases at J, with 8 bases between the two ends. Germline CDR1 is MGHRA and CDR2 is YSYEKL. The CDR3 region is CASSQEAAATNEKLFF. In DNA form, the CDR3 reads TGCGCCAGCAGCCAAGAGGCCGCAGCAACTAATGAAAAACTGTTTTTT.

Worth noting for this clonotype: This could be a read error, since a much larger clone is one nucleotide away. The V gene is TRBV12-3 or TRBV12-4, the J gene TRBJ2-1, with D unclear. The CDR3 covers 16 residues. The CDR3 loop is CAGSLWGVRSYNEQFF. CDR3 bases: TGTGCCGGCAGTTTATGGGGTGTACGCTCCTACAATGAGCAGTTCTTC.

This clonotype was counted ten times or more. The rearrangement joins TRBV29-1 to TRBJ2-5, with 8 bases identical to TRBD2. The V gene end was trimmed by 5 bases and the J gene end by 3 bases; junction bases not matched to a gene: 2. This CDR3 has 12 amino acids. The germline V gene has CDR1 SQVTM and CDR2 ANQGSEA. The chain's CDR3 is CSVKAGEETQYF. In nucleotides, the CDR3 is TGCAGCGTTAAAGCGGGGGAAGAGACCCAGTACTTC.

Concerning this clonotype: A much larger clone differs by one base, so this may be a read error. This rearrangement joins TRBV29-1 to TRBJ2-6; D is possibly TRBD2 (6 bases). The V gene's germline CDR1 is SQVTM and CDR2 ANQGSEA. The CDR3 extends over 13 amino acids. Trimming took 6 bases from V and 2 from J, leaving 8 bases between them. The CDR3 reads CSVGLPGANVLTF. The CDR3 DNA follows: TGCAGCGTGGGACTCCCTGGGGCCAACGTCCTGACTTTC.